Listed below are T cell receptor beta chains from one sample, sequenced in a study of blood T cell repertoires in COVID-19. Method: immunoSEQ multiplex PCR; TCRdb's copy keeps in-frame clones and lacks some. The profile shows 86,000 or so clones, around 80% of them singletons. The source material was peripheral blood. The receptors were gathered from a man aged 65-85 years with acute or convalescent COVID-19. The CDR3 runs from the conserved cysteine through the conserved F or W. The D gene is left open where the match is weak. The size entry is marked missing in some rows and otherwise reads once, few, many or a size class.

V gene: TRBV2
D gene: NA
J gene: TRBJ1-4
clone size: few
CDR3 DNA: TGTGCCAGCAGGGAAGACGCGTCTAATGAAAAACTGTTTTTT
CDR3 protein: CASREDASNEKLFF

V gene: TRBV7-8
D gene: NA
J gene: TRBJ1-1
clone size: NA
CDR3 DNA: TGTGCCAGCGGATCGACAGGCGGGAACACTGAAGCTTTCTTT
CDR3 protein: CASGSTGGNTEAFF

V gene: TRBV28
D gene: NA
J gene: TRBJ1-5
clone size: once
CDR3 DNA: TGTGCCAGCAGTTTACCAGGTTTGAGCAATCAGCCCCAGCATTTT
CDR3 protein: CASSLPGLSNQPQHF

V gene: TRBV28
D gene: TRBD2
J gene: TRBJ2-5
clone size: NA
CDR3 DNA: TGTGCCAGCAGTTTGCAGCGGGGGGGCGTTCGAGAGACCCAGTACTTC
CDR3 protein: CASSLQRGGVRETQYF

V gene: TRBV6-2/TRBV6-3
D gene: TRBD1
J gene: TRBJ1-5
clone size: NA
CDR3 DNA: TGTGCCAGCAGTTCCCCATCGGACAGGAGAAGGGGTCAGCCCCAGCATTTT
CDR3 protein: CASSSPSDRRRGQPQHF

V gene: TRBV10-3
D gene: NA
J gene: TRBJ2-5
clone size: few
CDR3 DNA: TGTGCCATCAGTGCTTCCCGGACAGAGTCCCAAGAGACCCAGTACTTC
CDR3 protein: CAISASRTESQETQYF

V gene: TRBV5-4
D gene: TRBD1
J gene: TRBJ2-1
clone size: NA
CDR3 DNA: TGTGCCAGCACCCGGAGCGAGGGGGCGGATGAGCAGTTCTTC
CDR3 protein: CASTRSEGADEQFF

V gene: TRBV28
D gene: TRBD1
J gene: TRBJ1-5
clone size: NA
CDR3 DNA: TGTGCCAGCAGTACCATTGTTTTCGGGACAGGGAGTTATACGGATCAGCCCCAGCATTTT
CDR3 protein: CASSTIVFGTGSYTDQPQHF

V gene: TRBV29-1
D gene: TRBD2
J gene: TRBJ2-3
clone size: NA
CDR3 DNA: TGCAGCGTTGAAGGCACTAGCGGGGGGGCAGATACGCAGTATTTT
CDR3 protein: CSVEGTSGGADTQYF

V gene: TRBV6-2/TRBV6-3
D gene: TRBD1
J gene: TRBJ1-5
clone size: NA
CDR3 DNA: TGTGCCAGCAGTTACCTGGGGGGAAGACCGGGACAGGGGGATCAGCCCCAGCATTTT
CDR3 protein: CASSYLGGRPGQGDQPQHF

V gene: TRBV15
D gene: TRBD1
J gene: TRBJ2-7
clone size: once
CDR3 DNA: TGTGCCACCAGCAGAGATCTCCAGGACAGGGGTTCCTACGAGCAGTACTTC
CDR3 protein: CATSRDLQDRGSYEQYF

V gene: TRBV11-2
D gene: TRBD2
J gene: TRBJ2-1
clone size: NA
CDR3 DNA: TGTGCCAGCACGCATATCGGCGGGGGACTTTACAATGAGCAGTTCTTC
CDR3 protein: CASTHIGGGLYNEQFF

V gene: TRBV7-2
D gene: TRBD2
J gene: TRBJ2-3
clone size: NA
CDR3 DNA: TGTGCCAGCAGCTTAGGAGGTAGCGGGGGGTGGGATACGCAGTATTTT
CDR3 protein: CASSLGGSGGWDTQYF

V gene: TRBV10-2
D gene: NA
J gene: TRBJ1-5
clone size: NA
CDR3 DNA: TGCGCCAGCTCAGCGAGCCGGATTCATAGCAATCAGCCCCAGCATTTT
CDR3 protein: CASSASRIHSNQPQHF

V gene: TRBV13
D gene: NA
J gene: TRBJ1-2
clone size: few
CDR3 DNA: TGTGCCAGCAGCTTATCCCCGGGGGGGGACTATGGCTACACCTTC
CDR3 protein: CASSLSPGGDYGYTF

V gene: TRBV7-8
D gene: NA
J gene: TRBJ1-2
clone size: NA
CDR3 DNA: TGTGCCAGCAGCCAATCGAATGGGGGGGTCAACGGCTACACCTTC
CDR3 protein: CASSQSNGGVNGYTF

V gene: TRBV4-1
D gene: NA
J gene: TRBJ1-1
clone size: once
CDR3 DNA: TGCGCCAGCAGCCAACACCTGACAGCTATGAACACTGAAGCTTTCTTT
CDR3 protein: CASSQHLTAMNTEAFF

V gene: TRBV11-2
D gene: TRBD2
J gene: TRBJ2-4
clone size: NA
CDR3 DNA: TGTGCCAGCAGCTTTAGCGGGCTAGCCAAAAACATTCAGTACTTC
CDR3 protein: CASSFSGLAKNIQYF

V gene: TRBV4-1
D gene: TRBD2
J gene: TRBJ2-1
clone size: NA
CDR3 DNA: TGCGCCAGCAGCCAACACCCCCGGGGACTAGGGTATAATGAGCAGTTCTTC
CDR3 protein: CASSQHPRGLGYNEQFF

V gene: TRBV11-3
D gene: NA
J gene: TRBJ2-7
clone size: NA
CDR3 DNA: TGTGCCAGCAGCCGCGACGGAGCCTACGAGCAGTACTTC
CDR3 protein: CASSRDGAYEQYF

V gene: TRBV7-9
D gene: TRBD1
J gene: TRBJ2-7
clone size: NA
CDR3 DNA: TGTGCCAGCAGCCGTGGACAGGGAGGGCAGTACTTC
CDR3 protein: CASSRGQGGQYF

V gene: TRBV5-4
D gene: NA
J gene: TRBJ2-5
clone size: large
CDR3 DNA: TGTGCCAGCAGCGAGTATGGGGCGGGGAGTCAAGAGACCCAGTACTTC
CDR3 protein: CASSEYGAGSQETQYF

V gene: TRBV2
D gene: NA
J gene: TRBJ1-6
clone size: NA
CDR3 DNA: TGTGCCAGCAGTGAACAGGGGCCTTCACCCCTCCACTTT
CDR3 protein: CASSEQGPSPLHF

V gene: TRBV9
D gene: NA
J gene: TRBJ2-3
clone size: NA
CDR3 DNA: TGTGCCAGCAGCGTTTTACCCTCGCGGGATACGCAGTATTTT
CDR3 protein: CASSVLPSRDTQYF

V gene: TRBV6-6
D gene: NA
J gene: TRBJ2-4
clone size: NA
CDR3 DNA: TGTGCCAGCAGGGAACAGGGATCCAAAAACATTCAGTACTTC
CDR3 protein: CASREQGSKNIQYF

V gene: TRBV14
D gene: TRBD1
J gene: TRBJ1-1
clone size: NA
CDR3 DNA: TGTGCCAGCAGTAGAACAGGGGCCGCGTACACTGAAGCTTTCTTT
CDR3 protein: CASSRTGAAYTEAFF

V gene: TRBV5-8
D gene: NA
J gene: TRBJ2-3
clone size: NA
CDR3 DNA: TGTGCCAGCAGCTTGGTACTGGCAGGGAAGGATACGCAGTATTTT
CDR3 protein: CASSLVLAGKDTQYF

V gene: TRBV24-1
D gene: TRBD2
J gene: TRBJ2-3
clone size: NA
CDR3 DNA: TGTGCCACCAGGGGGACTATCACAGATACGCAGTATTTT
CDR3 protein: CATRGTITDTQYF

V gene: TRBV10-2
D gene: TRBD2
J gene: TRBJ2-3
clone size: NA
CDR3 DNA: TGCGCCAGCAGTGGTTCTAGCGGGGGAGGCACAGATACGCAGTATTTT
CDR3 protein: CASSGSSGGGTDTQYF

V gene: TRBV2
D gene: TRBD1
J gene: TRBJ1-6
clone size: NA
CDR3 DNA: TGTGCCAGCAGTGGGTCGACAGGGAGCAATTCACCCCTCCACTTT
CDR3 protein: CASSGSTGSNSPLHF

V gene: TRBV19
D gene: NA
J gene: TRBJ1-6
clone size: NA
CDR3 DNA: TGTGCCAGCACCCTGACAGGTTATAATTCACCCCTCCACTTT
CDR3 protein: CASTLTGYNSPLHF

V gene: TRBV2
D gene: TRBD1
J gene: TRBJ2-7
clone size: many
CDR3 DNA: TGTGCCTCCAGGGGGAGCCCGACCTACGAGCAGTACTTC
CDR3 protein: CASRGSPTYEQYF

V gene: TRBV19
D gene: NA
J gene: TRBJ1-1
clone size: few
CDR3 DNA: TGTGCCAGTACCTTCCAGGGGATCTACACTGAAGCTTTCTTT
CDR3 protein: CASTFQGIYTEAFF

V gene: TRBV19
D gene: TRBD1
J gene: TRBJ2-5
clone size: once
CDR3 DNA: TGTGCCAGTAGTCCGGGACAGGGGGCTGGGGAGACCCAGTACTTC
CDR3 protein: CASSPGQGAGETQYF

V gene: TRBV9
D gene: TRBD1
J gene: TRBJ2-4
clone size: NA
CDR3 DNA: TGTGCCAGCAGCATAGGACAGGGGACAAAAAACATTCAGTACTTC
CDR3 protein: CASSIGQGTKNIQYF

V gene: TRBV11-2
D gene: NA
J gene: TRBJ2-3
clone size: NA
CDR3 DNA: TGTGCCAGCAGCTTAGCACAGGGCTCGTCCTACACAGATACGCAGTATTTT
CDR3 protein: CASSLAQGSSYTDTQYF

V gene: TRBV18
D gene: TRBD1
J gene: TRBJ1-6
clone size: NA
CDR3 DNA: TGTGCCAGCTCACCACCAATGGGGACAGGGGAAAATTCACCCCTCCACTTT
CDR3 protein: CASSPPMGTGENSPLHF

V gene: TRBV4-2
D gene: TRBD2
J gene: TRBJ2-2
clone size: NA
CDR3 DNA: TGTGCCAGCAGCGAAAGCCTAGCGGGGCCCACCGGGGAGCTGTTTTTT
CDR3 protein: CASSESLAGPTGELFF

V gene: TRBV5-4
D gene: NA
J gene: TRBJ1-6
clone size: few
CDR3 DNA: TGTGCCAGCAGCTTGTTCGGGACAAATTCACCCCTCCACTTT
CDR3 protein: CASSLFGTNSPLHF

V gene: TRBV10-3
D gene: NA
J gene: TRBJ1-1
clone size: once
CDR3 DNA: TGTGCCATCAGTGGCCGAGGGGAAAGGGGGACTGAAGCTTTCTTT
CDR3 protein: CAISGRGERGTEAFF

V gene: TRBV7-3
D gene: NA
J gene: TRBJ2-5
clone size: NA
CDR3 DNA: TGTGCCAGCAGCTTAAGTGGGGGGGCCCATGAGACCCAGTACTTC
CDR3 protein: CASSLSGGAHETQYF

V gene: TRBV5-8
D gene: NA
J gene: TRBJ1-6
clone size: NA
CDR3 DNA: TGTGCCAGCAGCTCAGGGGAAAGCTCCTATAATTCACCCCTCCACTTT
CDR3 protein: CASSSGESSYNSPLHF

V gene: TRBV4-1
D gene: TRBD2
J gene: TRBJ2-5
clone size: NA
CDR3 DNA: TGCGCCAGCAGCCAAGATAGGACTAGCGTTGAGACCCAGTACTTC
CDR3 protein: CASSQDRTSVETQYF

V gene: TRBV7-9
D gene: TRBD1
J gene: TRBJ2-5
clone size: NA
CDR3 DNA: TGTGCCAGCAGCTTAGTACAGGGGGCAGGGGAGACCCAGTACTTC
CDR3 protein: CASSLVQGAGETQYF

V gene: TRBV5-1
D gene: TRBD2
J gene: TRBJ2-5
clone size: NA
CDR3 DNA: TGCGCCAGCAGGCGGGAGCCTGGGGAAACCCAGTACTTC
CDR3 protein: CASRREPGETQYF

V gene: TRBV11-3
D gene: NA
J gene: TRBJ2-7
clone size: NA
CDR3 DNA: TGTGCCAGCAGCTTAGCCGGGACACCGGGGTACGAGCAGTACTTC
CDR3 protein: CASSLAGTPGYEQYF

V gene: TRBV5-4
D gene: TRBD2
J gene: TRBJ2-3
clone size: NA
CDR3 DNA: TGTGCCAGCAGCAAGGGACTAGCGGGGGGGGCAGATACGCAGTATTTT
CDR3 protein: CASSKGLAGGADTQYF

V gene: TRBV19
D gene: NA
J gene: TRBJ1-6
clone size: once
CDR3 DNA: TGTGCCAGTACCGGACTGTTAAATTCACCCCTCCACTTT
CDR3 protein: CASTGLLNSPLHF

V gene: TRBV5-1
D gene: TRBD1
J gene: TRBJ2-5
clone size: NA
CDR3 DNA: TGCGCCAGCAGCGAGGGGACAGGGGGTGTACAAGAGACCCAGTACTTC
CDR3 protein: CASSEGTGGVQETQYF

V gene: TRBV5-4
D gene: NA
J gene: TRBJ2-3
clone size: NA
CDR3 DNA: TGTGCCACCCAGGTGGGAGGACCGCATAGCACAGATACGCAGTATTTT
CDR3 protein: CATQVGGPHSTDTQYF

V gene: TRBV24-1
D gene: NA
J gene: TRBJ1-5
clone size: NA
CDR3 DNA: TGTGCCACCAGTGATCCGAATCAGCCCCAGCATTTT
CDR3 protein: CATSDPNQPQHF

V gene: TRBV2
D gene: TRBD1
J gene: TRBJ1-5
clone size: NA
CDR3 DNA: TGTGCCAGTGGGGGGCCAGGGGGATCCAATCAGCCCCAGCATTTT
CDR3 protein: CASGGPGGSNQPQHF

V gene: TRBV5-6
D gene: TRBD1
J gene: TRBJ1-3
clone size: NA
CDR3 DNA: TGTGCCAGCAGCTTCGGGACAGCTGGAAACACCATATATTTT
CDR3 protein: CASSFGTAGNTIYF

V gene: TRBV7-9
D gene: NA
J gene: TRBJ1-5
clone size: few
CDR3 DNA: TGTGCCAGCAGCTTAGATCAGGGTCGCAATCAGCCCCAGCATTTT
CDR3 protein: CASSLDQGRNQPQHF

V gene: TRBV11-2
D gene: TRBD1
J gene: TRBJ2-7
clone size: NA
CDR3 DNA: TGTGCCAGCAGCTACCAGACAGGGGGCAGGGACGAGCAGTACTTC
CDR3 protein: CASSYQTGGRDEQYF

V gene: TRBV15
D gene: NA
J gene: TRBJ1-5
clone size: NA
CDR3 DNA: TGTGCCACCAGCGCCCGGGACATCTCTGGCAATCAGCCCCAGCATTTT
CDR3 protein: CATSARDISGNQPQHF

V gene: TRBV18
D gene: NA
J gene: TRBJ1-5
clone size: NA
CDR3 DNA: TGTGCCAGCTCACTTGACAGGTTTCATCAGCCCCAGCATTTT
CDR3 protein: CASSLDRFHQPQHF